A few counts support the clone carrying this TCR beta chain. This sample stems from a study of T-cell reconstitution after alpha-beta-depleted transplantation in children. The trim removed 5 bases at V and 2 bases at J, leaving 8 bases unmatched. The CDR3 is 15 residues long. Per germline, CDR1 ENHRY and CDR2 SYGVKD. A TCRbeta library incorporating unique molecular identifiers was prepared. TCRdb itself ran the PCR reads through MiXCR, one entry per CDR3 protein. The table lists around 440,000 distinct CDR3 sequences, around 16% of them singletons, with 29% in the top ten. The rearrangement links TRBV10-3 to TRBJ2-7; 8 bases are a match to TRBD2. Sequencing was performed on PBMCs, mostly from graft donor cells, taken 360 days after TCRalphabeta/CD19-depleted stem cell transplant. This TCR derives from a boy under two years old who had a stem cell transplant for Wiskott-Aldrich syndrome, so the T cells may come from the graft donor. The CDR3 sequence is CAISTSGSNPYEQYF. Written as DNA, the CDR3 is TGTGCCATCAGTACTAGCGGATCAAACCCCTACGAGCAGTACTTC.